This TCR beta chain was obtained from a study of early T cells in non-severe SARS-CoV-2 infection. Study-level results: Anti-spike CD8 specificities were favored by VDJdb matching, whose results missed private and CD4 specificities.

V lost 1 base to trimming and J lost 7 bases; unmatched junction nucleotides: 3. This CDR3 has 13 residues. In germline, CDR1 is DFQATT, CDR2 SNEGSKA (reference sequence). Individual cDNA molecules were tagged with unique molecular identifiers. TCRdb re-derived calls from the 5' RACE reads in MiXCR, one entry per CDR3 protein. The sample shows under 35,000 distinct CDR3 sequences, roughly 5% of them seen only once. This clonotype showed up many times. Its specificity is not known. The chain couples TRBV20-1 to TRBJ2-4, with 8 bases identical to TRBD1. The source of this sequence is an adult who was a healthcare worker with PCR-confirmed SARS-CoV-2 infection or an uninfected control (not recorded which). The specimen was whole blood. In DNA form, the CDR3 reads TGCAGTGCTAGAGGTGGACAGGGTAACATTCAGTACTTC. Protein sequence: CSARGGQGNIQYF.